Sequencing of this T cell receptor beta chain was carried out in a study of cytomegalovirus exposure and HLA in healthy donors. Some clones are missing from TCRdb's copy, which holds only in-frame ones; the method was immunoSEQ multiplex PCR. The repertoire holds 190,000 or so clones, with roughly four fifths as singletons. Germline V gene data show CDR1 as MNHEY and CDR2 as SVGAGI. Trimming at V came to 4 bases and at J to 4 bases, leaving 5 bases not matched to a gene. The CDR3 sequence is 14 residues long. Sequencing was carried out using PBMCs. The receptor was isolated from a woman aged 18-29 years in good health and CMV-seropositive. The chain uses TRBV6-5 and TRBJ1-2; 8 nucleotides line up with TRBD1. The CDR3 loop is CASSSTGVLYGYTF. The CDR3 bases are TGTGCCAGCAGTTCGACAGGGGTCCTCTATGGCTACACCTTC.